This T cell receptor beta chain was sequenced in a study of cytomegalovirus exposure and HLA in healthy donors. Researchers ran the PCR with 60 Vbeta and 13 Jbeta primers. Here immunoSEQ multiplex PCR was the method, and the copy in TCRdb shows in-frame clones only, minus some. The sample records approximately 170,000 clones, 60% to 85% being singletons. Sequencing was carried out using PBMCs. The TCR comes from a male donor in good health and CMV-seropositive.

CDR3 residues: CASSTTVGRDSLFYGYTF. The CDR3 bases are TGTGCCAGCAGCACAACCGTAGGACGAGACAGCCTCTTCTATGGCTACACCTTC. This rearrangement joins TRBV9 to TRBJ1-2; D is perhaps TRBD1 (5 bases). Trimming removed 4 bases at V and 4 bases at J, with 26 bases between. Germline V lookup: CDR1 SGDLS, CDR2 YYNGEE. The CDR3 loop spans 18 amino acids.